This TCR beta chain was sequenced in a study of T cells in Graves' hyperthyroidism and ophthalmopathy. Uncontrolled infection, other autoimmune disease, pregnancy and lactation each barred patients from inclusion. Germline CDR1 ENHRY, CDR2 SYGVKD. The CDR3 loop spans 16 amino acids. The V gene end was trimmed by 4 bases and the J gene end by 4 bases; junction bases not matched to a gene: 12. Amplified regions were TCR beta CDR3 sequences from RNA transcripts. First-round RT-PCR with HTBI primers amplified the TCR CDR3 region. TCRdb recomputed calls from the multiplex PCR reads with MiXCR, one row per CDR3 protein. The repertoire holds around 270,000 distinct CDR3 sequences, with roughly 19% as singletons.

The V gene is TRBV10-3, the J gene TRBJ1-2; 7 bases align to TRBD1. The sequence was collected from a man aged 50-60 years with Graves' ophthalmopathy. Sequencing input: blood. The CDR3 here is CAISVDPMQGGYGYTF. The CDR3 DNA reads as TGTGCCATCAGTGTGGACCCAATGCAGGGGGGCTATGGCTACACCTTC.